One TCR beta chain is described in this entry. Its antigen is as yet unknown. The data stem from a study of siplizumab effects on memory and regulatory T cells. Whole-study results and caveats: Major contributors to the alloresponse seemed to be naive T cells, which also appeared more diverse than memory cells. The authors did not confirm suppressive function in proliferating Tregs from siplizumab cultures.

V was pared by 1 base and J by 0 bases, with 6 bases between. There are 14 residues in the CDR3. Germline V gives CDR1 MNHNS, CDR2 SASEGT. Per sample, 90,000 to 100,000 TCR templates were assayed. Libraries were prepared by immunoSEQ multiplex PCR; TCRdb keeps only in-frame clonotypes and omits some of them. The sample consists of 9,200 or so clones, approximately 70% of them appearing once. The sequencing sample was made of effector memory CD8+ T cells sorted from blood. The sample's subset: unstimulated CD8+ effector memory T cells. The rearrangement joins TRBV6-1 to TRBJ2-5; D perhaps matches TRBD2 (5 bases). This sequence was found in a human donor in good health. In nucleotides, the CDR3 is TGTGCCAGCAGTGAAGGGCGGGACCAAGAGACCCAGTACTTC. It specifies CASSEGRDQETQYF.